This entry describes one T cell receptor beta chain. Its cognate antigen is unknown. Given a much more abundant clone one base away, this may be a read error. Germline CDR1 MNHNS, CDR2 SASEGT. The CDR3 contains 15 residues. TCRdb re-derived calls from the 5' RACE reads in MiXCR, one entry per CDR3 protein. In the table there are some 62,000 distinct CDR3 sequences, around 30% of which are singletons. Findings of the study overall: Tumor Treg TCRs overlapped most with tumor naive CD4+ cells.

The chain recombines TRBV6-1 with TRBJ1-2, with D uncertain. The origin of this receptor is a female donor with breast cancer. Sequences were obtained from tumor-infiltrating naive CD4+ T cells sorted from the breast tumor. Subset reported: naive CD4+ T cells, CD4+CD45RA+CD25-. The CDR3 DNA follows: TGTGCCCGCAGTGACGGATCCGGTCTGATCTATGGCTACACCTTC. Its protein is CARSDGSGLIYGYTF.